Presented here are 14 T cell receptor beta chains from one specimen sequenced in a study of cytomegalovirus exposure and HLA in healthy donors. The PCR made use of 60 Vbeta and 13 Jbeta primers. The repertoire was sequenced with immunoSEQ multiplex PCR; TCRdb's copy has only in-frame clones and lacks some. The table lists about 140,000 clones, around 81% of them singletons. The specimen sequenced was PBMCs. The receptors were sampled from a man aged 50-59 years in good health and CMV-seronegative.

V and J are TRBV5-4 and TRBJ1-3; a possible D gene is TRBD1 (6 bases). The CDR3 runs to 15 residues. V was shortened by 0 bases and J by 9 bases, with 16 bases between the two germline ends. Germline V gene sequence: CDR1 SGHNT, CDR2 YYREEE (reference sequence). In DNA, the CDR3 is TGTGCCAGCAGCTTGGCCGTGGCAGGGGAAGTCACCATATATTTT. It codes for CASSLAVAGEVTIYF.

The V gene is TRBV28, the J gene TRBJ2-3; perhaps TRBD2 as D (6 bases). The V end was cut by 3 bases, the J end by 4 bases, with 26 bases between. This CDR3 contains 19 residues. Germline CDR1 and CDR2: MDHEN and SYDVKM. In DNA form, the CDR3 reads TGTGCCAGCAGTTTTCTCTCGGGGACTGGGACCTCCGACTCAGATACGCAGTATTTT. Residues: CASSFLSGTGTSDSDTQYF.

The V and J genes are TRBV2 and TRBJ1-2; possibly TRBD1 for D (6 bases). CDR1 SNHLY and CDR2 FYNNEI come from the germline V gene. CDR3 length: 17 residues. V lost 1 base, J lost 0 bases, and 15 bases lay in between. CDR3 in DNA: TGTGCCAGCAGTGAAGTTTATGGGGGCAGAGCTAACTATGGCTACACCTTC. Protein product: CASSEVYGGRANYGYTF.

V and J are TRBV28 and TRBJ1-2; D unresolved. CDR1 is MDHEN, CDR2 SYDVKM, per germline. Trimming removed 6 bases at V and 0 bases at J, with 11 bases between. The CDR3 covers 14 residues. The CDR3 nucleotides are TGTGCCAGCAGCCCAGGCACCGCTAACTATGGCTACACCTTC. It encodes CASSPGTANYGYTF.

The gene calls are TRBV29-1 and TRBJ1-1; possible D gene TRBD1, 6 bases. V lost 7 bases and J 2 bases, leaving 17 bases between the germline ends. The length of the CDR3 is 14 residues. Germline CDR1 is SQVTM and CDR2 is ANQGSEA. CDR3 residues: CSALWGGTNTEAFF. The CDR3 nucleotides read TGCAGCGCTTTATGGGGGGGGACAAACACTGAAGCTTTCTTT.

The chain couples TRBV27 to TRBJ2-3, with a tentative D call TRBD2 (5 bases). Trimming took 6 bases from V and 0 from J, leaving 10 bases between them. This CDR3 has 14 amino acids. Germline V gives CDR1 MNHEY, CDR2 SMNVEV (reference sequence). Here the CDR3 reads CASRQRRSTDTQYF. The CDR3 nucleotides are TGTGCCAGCAGGCAGCGGAGGAGCACAGATACGCAGTATTTT.

The chain couples TRBV21-1 to TRBJ2-7; the DNA was not used to check the table's D call, TRBD2. TRBV21-1 counts as a pseudogene. The CDR3 has 13 residues. The CDR3 nucleotides are TGTGCCAGGGGGGAGGGAATCTTCTACGAGCAGTACTTC. It encodes CARGEGIFYEQYF.

This chain connects TRBV29-1 to TRBJ2-3; 10 bases agree with TRBD2. The ends lost 7 bases at V and 7 bases at J; junction bases unmatched: 11. CDR3 length: 14 residues. The germline V gene encodes CDR1 SQVTM and CDR2 ANQGSEA. CDR3 coding DNA: TGCAGCGGGAGGAGAGCGGGGGGGCTAAATACGCAGTATTTT. It is translated as CSGRRAGGLNTQYF.

This clone occurred once. The V call is TRBV6-1, the J call TRBJ2-5, with TRBD1 matching 12 bases. This CDR3 region has 15 residues. The J segment lost 4 bases and the V segment lost 6 bases, leaving 6 bases of the junction unmatched. Germline values: CDR1 MNHNS, CDR2 SASEGT. For the CDR3, the DNA is TGTGCCAGCAGCTTGGGACAGGGGGCGCGAGAGACCCAGTACTTC. Its protein is CASSLGQGARETQYF.

This clone showed up just a few times. The J gene is TRBJ2-5, the V gene TRBV18, with D unresolved. V was trimmed by 2 bases and J by 2 bases, leaving 9 bases between them. Germline values: CDR1 KGHSH, CDR2 LQKENI. The CDR3 extends over 14 amino acids. The CDR3, as DNA: TGTGCCAGCTCACCAGGCGGAACACAAGAGACCCAGTACTTC. Amino acids: CASSPGGTQETQYF.

V and J are TRBV18 and TRBJ2-1; 12 bases fit TRBD1. J lost 7 bases, V lost 3 bases, and 4 bases had no gene match. There are 15 residues in the CDR3. From germline, CDR1 is KGHSH and CDR2 LQKENI. The CDR3 reads CASSPGQGAGNEQFF. CDR3 sequence (DNA): TGTGCCAGCTCACCGGGACAGGGGGCAGGGAATGAGCAGTTCTTC.

The chain joins TRBV18 to TRBJ1-2, with 10 bases identical to TRBD1. Germline CDR1 KGHSH, CDR2 LQKENI. J lost 0 bases, V lost 3 bases, and 7 bases had no gene match. The CDR3 extends over 17 amino acids. This CDR3 reads CASSPGTGASSNYGYTF. The CDR3 DNA reads TGTGCCAGCTCACCCGGGACAGGGGCGTCATCTAACTATGGCTACACCTTC.

J is TRBJ2-2 and V is TRBV5-1; 8 positions agree with TRBD1. The CDR3 is 14 residues long. V lost 4 bases to trimming and J lost 5 bases; unmatched junction nucleotides: 4. Germline lookup yields CDR1 SGHRS and CDR2 YFSETQ. CDR3 DNA: TGCGCCAGCAGCCCGGACAGGGAGACCGGGGAGCTGTTTTTT. It codes for CASSPDRETGELFF.

This chain links TRBV7-9 with TRBJ2-1, with 8 bases fitting TRBD2. The junction had 6 bases not matched to a gene; V was cut back by 0 bases and J by 5 bases. CDR1 is SEHNR and CDR2 is FQNEAQ in the germline V gene (reference sequence). CDR3 size: 16 residues. CDR3 sequence (DNA): TGTGCCAGCAGCTTAGCGGTTCTAGCGGGTAACAATGAGCAGTTCTTC. It specifies CASSLAVLAGNNEQFF.